This T cell receptor beta chain is drawn from a study of blood T cell repertoires in COVID-19. The CDR3 is 14 amino acids. CDR1 MNHEY and CDR2 SMNVEV come from the germline V gene (reference sequence). V was shortened by 0 bases and J by 3 bases, with 9 bases between the two germline ends. Only in-frame clones appear in the TCRdb table, and some are missing; sequencing was by immunoSEQ multiplex PCR. This table holds some 130,000 clones, roughly two thirds found once. Sequencing input: peripheral blood. This TCR derives from a woman aged 70-85 years with acute or convalescent COVID-19. V gene TRBV27 combines with J gene TRBJ2-7; D unresolved. The CDR3, as DNA: TGTGCCAGCAGTTTATCGTATCCCTTCTACGAGCAGTACTTC. As protein: CASSLSYPFYEQYF.